Below, one T cell receptor (beta chain) is given with its context. The antigen is unknown. The data were taken from a study of beta chain features in type 1 diabetes. The CDR3 consists of 15 residues. V shed 4 bases, J shed 5 bases, and the junction held 5 bases outside the gene matches. Germline CDR1 reads WNHNN; CDR2 reads SYGVQD (reference sequence). Study results and caveats: All four CD4+ subsets of Type 1 diabetes patients contained TCRB CDR3s that were moderately but significantly shorter.

The sequenced template was cDNA made from the entire isolated RNA. Profiling relied on immunoSEQ multiplex PCR, and the TCRdb table lists in-frame clones only, not all of them. Among 300,000 to 350,000 clones listed, around 9.7% were seen once. The gene calls are TRBV10-1 and TRBJ2-7; TRBD2 matches 13 bases. This receptor was taken from a man under 40 with type 1 diabetes. Sequenced material: central memory CD4+ T cells from blood. CDR3 sequence reads: CASSGAGTSGDEQYF. In DNA form, the CDR3 reads TGCGCCAGCAGTGGTGCAGGGACTAGCGGGGACGAGCAGTACTTC.